A selection of T cell receptor beta chains follows, all from one sample in a study of T-cell memory formation after mild COVID-19. In TCRdb, the 5' RACE reads were re-called with MiXCR into one record per CDR3 protein. The sample records over 250,000 distinct CDR3 sequences, less than 20% being singletons. Sequences were obtained from PBMCs or a T cell subset sorted from them (not recorded which). The receptors here all came from a man between 18 and 29 years old who had mild COVID-19 (a few samples of this study predate the infection). Cell type and time point are not known. Each CDR3 is given with its conserved first and last residue. The order of the fields is V gene, J gene, clone size, CDR3 protein. Clone size is given for some rows only: seen once, a few or many times, or a class if the clone is expanded.

TRBV7-2	TRBJ1-2	-	CASSLGPHYGYTF
TRBV6-6	TRBJ2-5	few	CASSRTGNQETQYF
TRBV5-5	TRBJ1-3	-	CASSPGASSGNTIYF
TRBV7-9	TRBJ2-7	few	CASSADTYYEQYF
TRBV6-2/TRBV6-3	TRBJ1-5	-	CASRRGPHNQPQHF
TRBV5-1	TRBJ2-7	many	CASSLAEQGSYEQYF
TRBV11-2	TRBJ2-3	-	CASTQEGATQYF
TRBV12-3/TRBV12-4	TRBJ2-3	-	CASYLTGSLSTDTQYF
TRBV20-1	TRBJ2-3	-	CSASPRLAGTDTQYF
TRBV3-1	TRBJ2-2	few	CASRLAGGWDGELFF
TRBV4-3	TRBJ2-1	-	CASSQEAPDNEQFF
TRBV4-1	TRBJ2-5	-	CASSQRLAAKETQYF
TRBV5-1	TRBJ2-7	few	CASSYGTGRNYEQYF
TRBV3-1	TRBJ2-7	-	CASRFVTEQYF
TRBV21-1	TRBJ2-1	few	CASSRQNEQFF